The subject of this entry is one TCR beta chain. No antigen is known for it. The data are from a study of cytomegalovirus exposure and HLA in healthy donors. Study-wide results and caveats: Per a prior analysis, the majority of TCR beta V segments were productive roughly 90% or roughly 30% of the time.

Germline CDR1 SGHDN, CDR2 FVKESK. The CDR3 has 16 residues. J gave up 8 bases and V 0 bases, and 8 bases lay outside the gene matches. Primers: 60 Vbeta forward and 13 Jbeta reverse. The table came from immunoSEQ multiplex PCR; TCRdb's copy has only in-frame clones and leaves some out. The profile shows around 140,000 clones, roughly 83% of them singletons. This chain uses TRBV14 with TRBJ1-2; 11 nucleotides match TRBD1. This clonotype was obtained from a man in his forties in good health and CMV-seronegative. The material sequenced was PBMCs. In nucleotides, the CDR3 is TGTGCCAGCAGCCAAGAAGGGGACCGGACAGGGGGCGGCTACACCTTC. Amino acids: CASSQEGDRTGGGYTF. Full variable domain (rest looked up from reference TRBV14 and TRBJ1-2): EAGVTQFPSHSVIEKGQTVTLRCDPISGHDNLYWYRRVMGKEIKFLLHFVKESKQDESGMPNNRFLAERTGGTYSTLKVQPAELEDSGVYFCASSQEGDRTGGGYTFGSGTRLTVV.